The clone carrying this TCR beta chain was seen once. The data belong to a study of blood T cell repertoires in COVID-19. Background on the study: COVID-19 samples collected from the United States, Italy and Spain covered acute and convalescent phases. PBMCs, B-cell-depleted T cells, or T cells provided the cDNA or gDNA that made up the material.

Per the original data handling: Estimation of nucleated cell counts was performed using reference gene primer amplification. Some clones are missing from TCRdb's copy, which holds only in-frame ones; the method was immunoSEQ multiplex PCR. That table furnishes V, J and clone size, whereas the DNA furnished D and trimming. The data contain under 200,000 clones, more than 75% of them singletons. It was during active infection that Seattle patients were enrolled and then longitudinally followed. The CDR3 covers 16 residues. Trimming cost V 1 base and J 0 bases; bases outside gene matches: 4. Germline CDR1 is SGHAT and CDR2 is FQNNGV.

This chain connects TRBV11-2 to TRBJ2-5; 8 bases map to TRBD1. This clonotype originated in a woman of 80 years or more with COVID-19, enrolled during active disease. Specimen: peripheral blood. The CDR3 is CASSLVAGGNQETQYF. CDR3 sequence (DNA): TGTGCCAGCAGCTTAGTCGCAGGGGGCAACCAAGAGACCCAGTACTTC. The full variable domain, its missing parts supplied by reference TRBV11-2 and TRBJ2-5, is EAGVAQSPRYKIIEKRQSVAFWCNPISGHATLYWYQQILGQGPKLLIQFQNNGVVDDSQLPKDRFSAERLKGVDSTLKIQPAKLEDSAVYLCASSLVAGGNQETQYFGPGTRLLVL.